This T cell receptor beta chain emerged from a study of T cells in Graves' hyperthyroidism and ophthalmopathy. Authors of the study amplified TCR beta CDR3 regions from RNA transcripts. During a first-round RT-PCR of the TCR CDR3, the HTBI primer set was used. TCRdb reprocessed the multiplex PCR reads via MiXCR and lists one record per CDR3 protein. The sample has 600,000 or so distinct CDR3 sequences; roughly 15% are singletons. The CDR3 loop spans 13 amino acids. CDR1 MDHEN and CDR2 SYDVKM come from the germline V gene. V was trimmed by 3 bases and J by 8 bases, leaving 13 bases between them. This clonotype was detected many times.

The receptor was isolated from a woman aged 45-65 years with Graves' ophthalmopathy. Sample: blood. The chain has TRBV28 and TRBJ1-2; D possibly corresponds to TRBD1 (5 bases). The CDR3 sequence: CASSFGGAMGYTF. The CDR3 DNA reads TGTGCCAGCAGTTTTGGAGGGGCGATGGGCTACACCTTC.